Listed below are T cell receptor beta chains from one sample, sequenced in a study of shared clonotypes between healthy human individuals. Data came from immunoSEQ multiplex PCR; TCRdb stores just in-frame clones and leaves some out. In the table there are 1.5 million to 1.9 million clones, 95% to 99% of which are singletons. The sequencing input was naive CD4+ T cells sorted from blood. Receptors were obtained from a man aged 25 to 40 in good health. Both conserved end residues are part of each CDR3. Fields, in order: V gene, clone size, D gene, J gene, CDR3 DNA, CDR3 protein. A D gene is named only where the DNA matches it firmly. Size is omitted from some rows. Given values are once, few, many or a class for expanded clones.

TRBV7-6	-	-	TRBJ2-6	TGTGCCAGCAGCGCCGCAGTTGCCAACGTCCTGACTTTC	CASSAAVANVLTF
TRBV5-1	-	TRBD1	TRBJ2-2	TGCGCCAGCAGCTCAGGGGGTTCCGGGGAGCTGTTTTTT	CASSSGGSGELFF
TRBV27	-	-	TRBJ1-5	TGTGCCAGCAGTTTTGAGGGCCGGGCCAATCAGCCCCAGCATTTT	CASSFEGRANQPQHF
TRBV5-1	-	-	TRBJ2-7	TGCGCCAGCAGCTTCTGGCAGGGGACCAACGAGCAGTACTTC	CASSFWQGTNEQYF
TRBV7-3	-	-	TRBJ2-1	TGTGCCAGCAGCTTACCGGGGTTCAACAATGAGCAGTTCTTC	CASSLPGFNNEQFF
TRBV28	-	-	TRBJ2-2	TGTGCCAGCAGTCCCCTCTCCAGGGGTAGGGCCGGGGAGCTGTTTTTT	CASSPLSRGRAGELFF
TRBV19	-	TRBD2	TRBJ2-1	TGTGCCAGCTCTGTGGGACTAGCGGTCAATGAGCAGTTCTTC	CASSVGLAVNEQFF
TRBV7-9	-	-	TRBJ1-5	TGTGCCAGCAGCTTTGGGACCCAGCCCCAGCATTTT	CASSFGTQPQHF
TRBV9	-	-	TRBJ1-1	TGTGCCAGCAGCGTAGCCGCCTTCTTGAACACTGAAGCTTTCTTT	CASSVAAFLNTEAFF
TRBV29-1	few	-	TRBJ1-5	TGCAGCGTTGAGCAGGGTAGCAATCAGCCCCAGCATTTT	CSVEQGSNQPQHF
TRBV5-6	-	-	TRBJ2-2	TGTGCCAGCAGCTCGAGGGGTTGGGAAAACGCCGGGGAGCTGTTTTTT	CASSSRGWENAGELFF
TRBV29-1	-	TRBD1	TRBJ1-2	TGCAGCGTTCGACAGGGGACTTATGGCTACACCTTC	CSVRQGTYGYTF
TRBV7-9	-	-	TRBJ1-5	TGTGCCAGCAGCCCCGTGGGGGGAGGTCAGCCCCAGCATTTT	CASSPVGGGQPQHF
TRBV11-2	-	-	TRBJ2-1	TGTGCCAGCAGCTTAGATATGGGAGCTTCCTACAATGAGCAGTTCTTC	CASSLDMGASYNEQFF
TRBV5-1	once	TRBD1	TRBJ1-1	TGCGCCAGCAGCTTTGGCCTTGACAGGGGGCGGACTGAAGCTTTCTTT	CASSFGLDRGRTEAFF
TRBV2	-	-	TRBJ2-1	TGTGCCAGCACCTCCGGCGTAGTTCCTATTGGGCAGTTCTTC	CASTSGVVPIGQFF
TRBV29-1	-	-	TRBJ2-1	TGCAGCGTTGACGGGGGACCTTACAATGAGCAGTTCTTC	CSVDGGPYNEQFF
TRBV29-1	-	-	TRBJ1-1	TGCAGCGTTGCCGACAGGCTGAACACTGAAGCTTTCTTT	CSVADRLNTEAFF
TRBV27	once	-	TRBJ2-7	TGTGCCAGCAGTTTTTTGTCCCAGTCGAGCAGCGAGCAGTACTTC	CASSFLSQSSSEQYF
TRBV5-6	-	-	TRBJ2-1	TGTGCCAGCAGCTTCGGGACTTACAATGAGCAGTTCTTC	CASSFGTYNEQFF
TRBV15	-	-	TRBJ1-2	TGTGCCACCAGCAGGGCCTCGGGAGGGAACCACTATGGCTACACCTTC	CATSRASGGNHYGYTF
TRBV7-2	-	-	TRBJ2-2	TGTGCCAGCAGTCCCGCCAGCGCGAACACCGGGGAGCTGTTTTTT	CASSPASANTGELFF
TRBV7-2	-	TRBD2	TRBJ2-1	TGTGCCAGCAGCTTAGCGCCAGCGGGAGAGCTAGCGTATGAGCAGTTCTTC	CASSLAPAGELAYEQFF
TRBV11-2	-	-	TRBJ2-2	TGTGCCAGCAGCTTTGGTCATCGACCGACGAACACCGGGGAGCTGTTTTTT	CASSFGHRPTNTGELFF
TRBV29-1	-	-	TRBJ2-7	TGCAGCGTACGGACCTCCTACGAGCAGTACTTC	CSVRTSYEQYF
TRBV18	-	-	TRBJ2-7	TGTGCCAGCTCACCTTTAGGGAGCTCCTACGAGCAGTACTTC	CASSPLGSSYEQYF
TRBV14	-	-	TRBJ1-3	TGTGCCAGCAGCCGAGGACATGGCGGAAACACCATATATTTT	CASSRGHGGNTIYF
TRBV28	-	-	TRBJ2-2	TGTGCCAGCAGTCCCCCTCCAACAGGGAACGGGGAGCTGTTTTTT	CASSPPPTGNGELFF
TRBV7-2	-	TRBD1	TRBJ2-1	TGTGCCAGCAGCCCGGGACAGGCCACCTACAATGAGCAGTTCTTC	CASSPGQATYNEQFF
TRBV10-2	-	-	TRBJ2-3	TGCGCCAGCAGGGTAGTAGGGGGGCCCGATACGCAGTATTTT	CASRVVGGPDTQYF
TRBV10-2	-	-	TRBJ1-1	TGCGCCAGCCGCGTCGCATCTAACACTGAAGCTTTCTTT	CASRVASNTEAFF
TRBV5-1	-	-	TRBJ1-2	TGCGCCAGCAGCTTGGGGTGGACCACTAACTATGGCTACACCTTC	CASSLGWTTNYGYTF
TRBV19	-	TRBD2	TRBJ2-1	TGTGCCAGTAGTAAGACTAGCGGGAGAACGAAGTTCTTC	CASSKTSGRTKFF
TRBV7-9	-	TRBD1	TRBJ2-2	TGTGCCAGCAGCTTAAGGGACAGGGGCCCCGGGGAGCTGTTTTTT	CASSLRDRGPGELFF
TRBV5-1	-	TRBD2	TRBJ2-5	TGCGCCAGCAGCCCAGGGGCTGGCACTAGCGGCCAAGAGACCCAGTACTTC	CASSPGAGTSGQETQYF
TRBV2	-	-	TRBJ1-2	TGTGCCAGCAGTCGATCCGGGACGAGCTACACCTTC	CASSRSGTSYTF
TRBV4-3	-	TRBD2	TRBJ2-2	TGCGCCAGCAGCCAAGAAAGTATGCTAGCGGGAGATACGAACACCGGGGAGCTGTTTTTT	CASSQESMLAGDTNTGELFF
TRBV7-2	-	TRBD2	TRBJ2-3	TGTGCCAGCAGCTTCAGTGCGGGAGTTATTACAGATACGCAGTATTTT	CASSFSAGVITDTQYF
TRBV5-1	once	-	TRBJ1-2	TGCGCCAGCAGCTTGAAGGCAGGGCCAGCTAACTATGGCTACACCTTC	CASSLKAGPANYGYTF
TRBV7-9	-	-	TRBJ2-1	TGTGCCAGCAGCTTGCGTAGCGAGGGACACAATGAGCAGTTCTTC	CASSLRSEGHNEQFF
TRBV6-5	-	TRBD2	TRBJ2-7	TGTGCCAGCAGTTACTCCGCGACTAGCGACTACGAGCAGTACTTC	CASSYSATSDYEQYF
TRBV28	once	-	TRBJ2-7	TGTGCCAGCAGTTTATTTCTTGGGTACGAGCAGTACTTC	CASSLFLGYEQYF
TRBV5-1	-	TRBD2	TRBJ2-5	TGCGCCAGCAGCTCGCTAGCGGGACACGAGACCCAGTACTTC	CASSSLAGHETQYF
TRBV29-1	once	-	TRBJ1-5	TGCAGCGTCCAGGGTTCTAGCAATCAGCCCCAGCATTTT	CSVQGSSNQPQHF
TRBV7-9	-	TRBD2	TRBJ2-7	TGTGCCAGCAGCCCGAAAGGACTAGCGGGAGGCATGCAGTACGAGCAGTACTTC	CASSPKGLAGGMQYEQYF
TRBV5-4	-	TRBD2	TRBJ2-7	TGTGCCAGCAGCTTAATTGCCAGCGGGAGTTACGAGCAGTACTTC	CASSLIASGSYEQYF
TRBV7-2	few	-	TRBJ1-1	TGTGCCAGCAGCCTAAAATCGACGGGTGAAGCTTTCTTT	CASSLKSTGEAFF
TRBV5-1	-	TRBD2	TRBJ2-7	TGCGCCAGCAGCAGCGGACTAGCGGGAGGGCCCCCCTACGAGCAGTACTTC	CASSSGLAGGPPYEQYF
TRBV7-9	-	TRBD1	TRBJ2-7	TGTGCCAGCAGCTCTCATCCGGGACAGGGTTTGGGGGAGCAGTACTTC	CASSSHPGQGLGEQYF
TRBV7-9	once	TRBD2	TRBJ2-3	TGTGCCAGCAGCTTCGCGGGAGCGGGGAATACGCAGTATTTT	CASSFAGAGNTQYF